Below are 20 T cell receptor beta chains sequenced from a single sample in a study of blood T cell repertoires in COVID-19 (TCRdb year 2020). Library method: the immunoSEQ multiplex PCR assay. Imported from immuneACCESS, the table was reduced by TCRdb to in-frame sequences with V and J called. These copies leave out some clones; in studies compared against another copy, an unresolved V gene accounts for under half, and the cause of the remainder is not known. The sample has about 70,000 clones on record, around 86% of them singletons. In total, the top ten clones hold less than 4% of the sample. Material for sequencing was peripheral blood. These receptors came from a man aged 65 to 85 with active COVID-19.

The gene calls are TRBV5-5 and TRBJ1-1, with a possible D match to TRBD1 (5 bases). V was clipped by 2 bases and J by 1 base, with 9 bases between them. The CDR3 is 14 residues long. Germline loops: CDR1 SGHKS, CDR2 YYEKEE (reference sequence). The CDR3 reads CASSFLQENTEAFF. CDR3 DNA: TGTGCCAGCAGCTTCCTACAGGAGAACACTGAAGCTTTCTTT.

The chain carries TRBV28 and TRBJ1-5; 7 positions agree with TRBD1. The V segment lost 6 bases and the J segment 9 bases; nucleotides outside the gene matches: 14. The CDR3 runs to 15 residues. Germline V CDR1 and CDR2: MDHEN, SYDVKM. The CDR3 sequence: CASRWGTGASGPQHF. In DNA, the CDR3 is TGTGCCAGCAGGTGGGGAACAGGGGCCTCAGGGCCCCAGCATTTT.

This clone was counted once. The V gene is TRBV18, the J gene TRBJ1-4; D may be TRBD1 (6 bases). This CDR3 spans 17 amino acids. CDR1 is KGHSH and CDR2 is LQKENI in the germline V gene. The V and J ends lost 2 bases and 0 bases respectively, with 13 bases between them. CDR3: CASSPRGTAATNEKLFF. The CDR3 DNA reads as TGTGCCAGCTCACCAAGGGGGACCGCGGCAACTAATGAAAAACTGTTTTTT.

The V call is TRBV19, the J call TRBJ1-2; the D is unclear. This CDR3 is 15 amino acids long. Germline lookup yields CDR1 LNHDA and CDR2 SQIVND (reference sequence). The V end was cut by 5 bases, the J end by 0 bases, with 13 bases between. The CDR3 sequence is CASSVPGVPNYGYTF. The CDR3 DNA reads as TGTGCCAGTAGTGTTCCGGGAGTCCCTAACTATGGCTACACCTTC.

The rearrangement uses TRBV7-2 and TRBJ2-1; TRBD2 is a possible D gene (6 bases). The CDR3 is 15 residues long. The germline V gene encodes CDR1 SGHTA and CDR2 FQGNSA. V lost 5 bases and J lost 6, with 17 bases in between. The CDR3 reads CASSGAGRSSNEQFF. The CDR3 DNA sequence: TGTGCCAGCAGCGGGGCGGGACGGTCGAGCAATGAGCAGTTCTTC.

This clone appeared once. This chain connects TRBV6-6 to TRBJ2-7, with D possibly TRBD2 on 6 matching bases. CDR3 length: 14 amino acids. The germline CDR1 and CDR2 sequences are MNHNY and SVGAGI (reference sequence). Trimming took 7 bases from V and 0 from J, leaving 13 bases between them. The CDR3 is CASTPRGSSYEQYF. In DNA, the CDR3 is TGTGCCAGCACCCCCCGGGGGAGCTCCTACGAGCAGTACTTC.

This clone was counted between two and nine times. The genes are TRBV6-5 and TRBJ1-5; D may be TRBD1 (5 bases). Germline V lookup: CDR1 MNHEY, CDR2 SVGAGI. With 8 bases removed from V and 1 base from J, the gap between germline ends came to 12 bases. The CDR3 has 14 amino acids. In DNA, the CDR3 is TGTGCCAGCCGGGGGGTGGGGAGCAATCAGCCCCAGCATTTT. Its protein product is CASRGVGSNQPQHF.

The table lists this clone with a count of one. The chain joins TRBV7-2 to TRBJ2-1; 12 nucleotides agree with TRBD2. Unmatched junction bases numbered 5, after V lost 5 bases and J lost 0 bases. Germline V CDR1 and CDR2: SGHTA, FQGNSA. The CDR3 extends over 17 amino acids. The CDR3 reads CASSLTSGGSSYNEQFF. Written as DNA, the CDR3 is TGTGCCAGCAGCCTAACTAGCGGGGGGAGCTCCTACAATGAGCAGTTCTTC.

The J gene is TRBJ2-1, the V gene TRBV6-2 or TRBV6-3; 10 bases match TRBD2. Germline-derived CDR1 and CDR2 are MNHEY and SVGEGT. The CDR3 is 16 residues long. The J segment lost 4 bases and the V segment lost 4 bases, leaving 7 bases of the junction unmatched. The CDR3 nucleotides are TGTGCCAGCAGTTCCAGGAGCGGGAGGGAATACAATGAGCAGTTCTTC. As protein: CASSSRSGREYNEQFF.

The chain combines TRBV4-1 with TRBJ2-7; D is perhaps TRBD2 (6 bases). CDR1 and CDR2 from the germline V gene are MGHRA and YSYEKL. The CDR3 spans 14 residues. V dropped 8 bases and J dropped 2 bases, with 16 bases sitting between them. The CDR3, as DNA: TGCGCCAGCGCGGGGCCCTCTACCCCCTACGAGCAGTACTTC. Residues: CASAGPSTPYEQYF.

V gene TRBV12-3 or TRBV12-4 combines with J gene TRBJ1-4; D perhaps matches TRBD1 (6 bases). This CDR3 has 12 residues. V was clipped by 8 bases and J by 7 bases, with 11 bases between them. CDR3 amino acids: CASGQGGEKLFF. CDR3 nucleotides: TGTGCCAGCGGCCAAGGGGGTGAAAAACTGTTTTTT.

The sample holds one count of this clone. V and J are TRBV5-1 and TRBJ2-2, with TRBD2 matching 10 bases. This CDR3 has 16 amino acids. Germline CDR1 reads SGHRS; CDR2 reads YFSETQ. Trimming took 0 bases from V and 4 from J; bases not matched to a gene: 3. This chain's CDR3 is CASSLAGTSATGELFF. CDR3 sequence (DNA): TGCGCCAGCAGCTTGGCCGGGACTAGCGCCACCGGGGAGCTGTTTTTT.

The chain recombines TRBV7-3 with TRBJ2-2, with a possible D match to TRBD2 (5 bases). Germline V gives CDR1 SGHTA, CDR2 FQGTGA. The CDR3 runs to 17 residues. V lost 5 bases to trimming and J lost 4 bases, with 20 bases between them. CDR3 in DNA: TGTGCCAGCAGCCCCAAGAGGACTCCCAAGGCCACCGGGGAGCTGTTTTTT. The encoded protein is CASSPKRTPKATGELFF.

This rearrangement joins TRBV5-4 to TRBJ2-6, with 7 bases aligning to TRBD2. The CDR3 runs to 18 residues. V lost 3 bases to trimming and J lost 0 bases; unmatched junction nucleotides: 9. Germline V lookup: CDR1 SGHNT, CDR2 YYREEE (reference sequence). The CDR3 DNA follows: TGTGCCAGCAGCTCCCCCCAGCGGGGATTCTCTGGGGCCAACGTCCTGACTTTC. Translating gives CASSSPQRGFSGANVLTF.

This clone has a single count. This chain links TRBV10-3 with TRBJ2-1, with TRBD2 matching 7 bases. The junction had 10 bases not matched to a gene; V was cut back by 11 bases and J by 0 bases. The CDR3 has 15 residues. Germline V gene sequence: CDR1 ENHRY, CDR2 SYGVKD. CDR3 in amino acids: CASWEGGSSYNEQFF. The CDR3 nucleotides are TGTGCCTCGTGGGAGGGCGGGAGCTCCTACAATGAGCAGTTCTTC.

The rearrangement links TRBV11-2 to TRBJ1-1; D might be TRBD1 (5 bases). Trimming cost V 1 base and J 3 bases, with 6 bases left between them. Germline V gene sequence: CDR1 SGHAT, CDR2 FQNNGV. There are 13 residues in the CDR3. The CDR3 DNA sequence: TGTGCCAGCAGCTTAGGACAGCACACTGAAGCTTTCTTT. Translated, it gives CASSLGQHTEAFF.

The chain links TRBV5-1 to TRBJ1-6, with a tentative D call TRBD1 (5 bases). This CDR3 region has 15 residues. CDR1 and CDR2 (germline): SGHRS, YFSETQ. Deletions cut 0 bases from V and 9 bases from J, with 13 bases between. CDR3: CASSLGGAGRSPLHF. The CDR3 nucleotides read TGCGCCAGCAGCTTGGGCGGGGCCGGACGTTCACCCCTCCACTTT.

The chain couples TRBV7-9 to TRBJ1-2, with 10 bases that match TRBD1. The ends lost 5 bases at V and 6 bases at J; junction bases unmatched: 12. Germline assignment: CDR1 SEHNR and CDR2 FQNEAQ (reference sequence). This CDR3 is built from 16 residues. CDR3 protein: CASSPNTGTGAHGYTF. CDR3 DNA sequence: TGTGCCAGCAGCCCCAACACCGGGACAGGGGCCCATGGCTACACCTTC.

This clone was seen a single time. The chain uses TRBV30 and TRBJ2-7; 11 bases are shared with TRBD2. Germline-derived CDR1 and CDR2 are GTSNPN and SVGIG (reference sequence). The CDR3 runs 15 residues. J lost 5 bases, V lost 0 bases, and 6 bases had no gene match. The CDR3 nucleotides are TGTGCCTGGAGTGTCGGGGCTAGCGGGAGGCACGAGCAGTACTTC. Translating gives CAWSVGASGRHEQYF.

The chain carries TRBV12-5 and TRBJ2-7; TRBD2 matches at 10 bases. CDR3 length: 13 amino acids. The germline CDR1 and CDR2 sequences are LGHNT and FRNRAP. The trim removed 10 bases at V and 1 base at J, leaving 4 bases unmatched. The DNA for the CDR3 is TGTGCTACCGGACTAGCGGCATCCTACGAGCAGTACTTC. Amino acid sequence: CATGLAASYEQYF.